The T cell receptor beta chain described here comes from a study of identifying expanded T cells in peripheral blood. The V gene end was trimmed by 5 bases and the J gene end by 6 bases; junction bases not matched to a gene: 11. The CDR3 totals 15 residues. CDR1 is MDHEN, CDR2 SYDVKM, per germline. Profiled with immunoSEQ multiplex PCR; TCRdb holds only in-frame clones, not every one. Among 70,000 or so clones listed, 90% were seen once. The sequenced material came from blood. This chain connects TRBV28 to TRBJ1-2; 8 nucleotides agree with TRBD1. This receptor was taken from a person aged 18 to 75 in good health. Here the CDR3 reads CASSTPGGPTNGYTF. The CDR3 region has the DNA TGTGCCAGCAGTACCCCAGGGGGCCCCACTAATGGCTACACCTTC.